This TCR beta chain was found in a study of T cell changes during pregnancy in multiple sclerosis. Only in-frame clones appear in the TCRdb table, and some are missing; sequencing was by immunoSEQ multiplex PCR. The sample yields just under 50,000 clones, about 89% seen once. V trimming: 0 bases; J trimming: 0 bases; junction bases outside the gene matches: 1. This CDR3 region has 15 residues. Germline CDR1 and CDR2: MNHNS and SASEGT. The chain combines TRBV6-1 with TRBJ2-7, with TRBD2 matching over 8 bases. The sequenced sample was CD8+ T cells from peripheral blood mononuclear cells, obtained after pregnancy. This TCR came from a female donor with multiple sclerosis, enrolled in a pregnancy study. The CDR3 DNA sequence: TGTGCCAGCAGTGAAGCCGGGACTAGCTCCTACGAGCAGTACTTC. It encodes CASSEAGTSSYEQYF.